This T cell receptor (beta chain) was identified during a study of T-cell reconstitution after alpha-beta-depleted transplantation in children. Study findings and constraints: From surviving recipient T cells and thymic progenitors came the high day-60 TCRbeta diversity observed in some patients.

This CDR3 spans 14 amino acids. Per the germline V gene, CDR1 is DFQATT and CDR2 is SNEGSKA (reference sequence). Trimming shortened V by 5 bases and J by 2 bases, and 15 bases separated the two germline ends. Unique molecular identifiers tagged the TCRbeta library. TCRdb reanalysed the PCR reads using MiXCR and keeps one entry per CDR3 protein. Here the sample spans 700,000 to 950,000 distinct CDR3 sequences, 16% being singletons. In its sample, this clonotype was seen a few times. Its matching antigen is unknown. The rearrangement uses TRBV20-1 and TRBJ1-2; maybe TRBD1 (5 bases). The source was PBMCs, mostly from graft donor cells, collected 360 days after TCRalphabeta/CD19-depleted stem cell transplant. The clonotype originates from a male patient younger than 18 who had a stem cell transplant for acute lymphoblastic leukemia, so the T cells may come from the graft donor. CDR3 loop: CSAGAGRVNYGYTF. CDR3 bases: TGCAGTGCTGGGGCAGGGAGGGTCAACTATGGCTACACCTTC.